The clone carrying this TCR beta chain appeared many times. Its antigen is currently unknown. Using RNA transcripts as the source, TCR beta CDR3 regions were amplified. RT-PCR in the first round (using the HTBI primer set) targeted the TCR CDR3. TCRdb called the multiplex PCR reads again in MiXCR, with one record for every CDR3 protein. The sample holds a few hundred thousand distinct CDR3 sequences, about an eighth seen once. This record belongs to a study of T cells in Graves' hyperthyroidism and ophthalmopathy. Study results and limitations: In blood, most of the thyroid clonotypes expanded above 0.001 were also present.

Germline V CDR1 and CDR2: MNHEY, SVGEGT. This CDR3 has 15 residues. Trimming pared 4 bases from V and 2 bases from J, leaving 15 bases between. Clinical symptoms, serum thyroxine, TRAb, thyroid ultrasound and orbital computed tomography established diagnosis. The genes are TRBV6-2 or TRBV6-3 and TRBJ2-7, with no clear D. The sequence was obtained from a woman aged 40-49 years with Graves' ophthalmopathy. The sample comprised blood. The CDR3: CASSSFSSQPYEQYF. DNA for the CDR3: TGTGCCAGCAGTTCATTTAGCAGTCAACCCTACGAGCAGTACTTC.